This T cell receptor beta chain was recovered during a study of blood T cells in healthy people across ages. Findings of the study overall: Across the age range, TCR beta diversity per million T cells fell in a roughly linear way. It was not possible, with unsorted PBMCs, to conclusively compare naive and antigen-experienced cells.

Comment on this clonotype: Its cognate antigen is unknown.

Through a sample-barcoded 5' primer and a J-beta primer mix, a second PCR was run for roughly 6 to 11 cycles. Using its own MiXCR run on the 5' RACE reads, TCRdb lists one record per CDR3 protein. The repertoire has about 570,000 distinct CDR3 sequences, 25% to 30% of them found once; the top ten carry around 18%. Per sample, extraction of total RNA gave at least 5 micrograms in every case. Specimen: blood. The sequence was collected from a woman in her 70s in good health.

In DNA form, the CDR3 reads TGTGCCAGCAGCTTCGACAGGATTGACACCGGGGAGCTGTTTTTT. Translation: CASSFDRIDTGELFF. The chain recombines TRBV7-2 with TRBJ2-2, with D perhaps matching TRBD1 (6 bases). Germline CDR1 and CDR2: SGHTA and FQGNSA. Trimming pared 3 bases from V and 3 bases from J, leaving 11 bases between. The CDR3 is 15 residues long.